This T cell receptor beta chain was identified during a study of CD8+ T cells in alopecia areata. Study details: A 6-month off-drug phase came after tofacitinib, which had lasted 6 to 18 months.

cDNA serving as the sequencing template came from extracted, reverse transcribed RNA. Using immunoSEQ multiplex PCR, the repertoire was profiled, and TCRdb retains in-frame clones only, with some absent. The sample records about 140,000 clones, approximately 50% being singletons. From germline, CDR1 is SGHRS and CDR2 YFSETQ. The CDR3 consists of 13 residues. With 4 bases clipped from V and 5 bases from J, the junction kept 4 bases outside the gene matches. This clone was found a few times. PBMC-derived CD4+ and CD8+ T cells were sorted. This sample comprised CD4+ T cells sorted from blood, obtained at week 0. The clonotype originates from a human donor with alopecia areata. The genes are TRBV5-1 and TRBJ1-2; 8 nucleotides line up with TRBD1. This CDR3 is CASSLGQDYGYTF. CDR3 coding DNA: TGCGCCAGCAGCCTGGGACAGGATTATGGCTACACCTTC. The complete variable domain, with remaining parts taken from reference TRBV5-1 and TRBJ1-2, reads KAGVTQTPRYLIKTRGQQVTLSCSPISGHRSVSWYQQTPGQGLQFLFEYFSETQRNKGNFPGRFSGRQFSNSRSEMNVSTLELGDSALYLCASSLGQDYGYTFGSGTRLTVV.